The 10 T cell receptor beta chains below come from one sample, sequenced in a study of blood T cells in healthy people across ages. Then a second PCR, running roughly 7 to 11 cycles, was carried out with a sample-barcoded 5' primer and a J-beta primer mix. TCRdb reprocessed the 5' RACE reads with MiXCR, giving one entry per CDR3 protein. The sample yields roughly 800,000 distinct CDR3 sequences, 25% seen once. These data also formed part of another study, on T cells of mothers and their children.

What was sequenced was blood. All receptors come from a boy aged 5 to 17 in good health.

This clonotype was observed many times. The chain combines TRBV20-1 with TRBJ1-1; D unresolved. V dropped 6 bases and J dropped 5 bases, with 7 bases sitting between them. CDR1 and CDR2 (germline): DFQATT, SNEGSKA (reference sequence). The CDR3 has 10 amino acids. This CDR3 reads CSAVVTEAFF. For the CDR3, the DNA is TGCAGTGCAGTGGTAACTGAAGCTTTCTTT.

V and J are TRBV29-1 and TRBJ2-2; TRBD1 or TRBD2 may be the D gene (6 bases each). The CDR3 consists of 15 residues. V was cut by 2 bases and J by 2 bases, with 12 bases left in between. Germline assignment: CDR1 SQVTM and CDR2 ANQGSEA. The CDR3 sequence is CSVEPGATNTGELFF. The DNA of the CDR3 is TGCAGCGTTGAACCGGGGGCAACCAACACCGGGGAGCTGTTTTTT.

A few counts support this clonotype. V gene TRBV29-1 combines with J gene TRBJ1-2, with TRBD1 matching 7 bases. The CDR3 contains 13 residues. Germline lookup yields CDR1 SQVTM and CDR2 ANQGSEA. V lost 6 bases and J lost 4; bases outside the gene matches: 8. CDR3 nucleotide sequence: TGCAGCGTACGACAGGGTGGTTCCTATGGCTACACCTTC. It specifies CSVRQGGSYGYTF.

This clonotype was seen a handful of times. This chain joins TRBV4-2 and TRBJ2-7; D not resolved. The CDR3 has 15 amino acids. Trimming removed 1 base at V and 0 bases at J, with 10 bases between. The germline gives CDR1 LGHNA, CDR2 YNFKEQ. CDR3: CASSQARSSSYEQYF. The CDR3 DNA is TGTGCCAGCAGCCAAGCCCGTTCGAGCTCCTACGAGCAGTACTTC.

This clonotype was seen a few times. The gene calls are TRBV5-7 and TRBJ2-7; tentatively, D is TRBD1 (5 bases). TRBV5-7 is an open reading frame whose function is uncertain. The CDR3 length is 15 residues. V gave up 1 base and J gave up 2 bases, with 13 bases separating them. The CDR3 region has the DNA TGTGCCAGCAGCTTGCCCCAGGGTCACACCTACGAGCAGTACTTC. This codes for CASSLPQGHTYEQYF.

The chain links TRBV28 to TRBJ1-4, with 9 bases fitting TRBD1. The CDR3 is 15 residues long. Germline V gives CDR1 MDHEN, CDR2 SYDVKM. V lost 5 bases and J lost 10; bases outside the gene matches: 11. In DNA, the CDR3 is TGTGCCAGCAGTCCGGGGACAGGGAGTATTTCAAAACTGTTTTTT. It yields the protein CASSPGTGSISKLFF.

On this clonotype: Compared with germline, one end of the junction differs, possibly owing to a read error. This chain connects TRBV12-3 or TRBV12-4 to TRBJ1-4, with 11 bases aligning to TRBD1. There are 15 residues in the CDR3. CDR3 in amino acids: CASSSGQGAVEKLLF. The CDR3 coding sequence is TGTGCCAGCAGTTCCGGACAGGGGGCAGTTGAAAAACTGCTTTTT.

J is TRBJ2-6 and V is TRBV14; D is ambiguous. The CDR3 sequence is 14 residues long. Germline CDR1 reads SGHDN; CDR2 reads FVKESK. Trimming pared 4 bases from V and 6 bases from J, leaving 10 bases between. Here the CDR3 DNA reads TGTGCCAGCAGCCCATGGACCCCGGCCAACGTCCTGACTTTC. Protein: CASSPWTPANVLTF.

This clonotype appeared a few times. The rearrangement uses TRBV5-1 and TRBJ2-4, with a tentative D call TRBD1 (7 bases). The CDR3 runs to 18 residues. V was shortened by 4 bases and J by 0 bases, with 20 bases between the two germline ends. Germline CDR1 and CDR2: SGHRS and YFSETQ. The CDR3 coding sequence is TGCGCCAGCAGCCCGACTCGGGGGACAGAATTAGCCAAAAACATTCAGTACTTC. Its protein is CASSPTRGTELAKNIQYF.

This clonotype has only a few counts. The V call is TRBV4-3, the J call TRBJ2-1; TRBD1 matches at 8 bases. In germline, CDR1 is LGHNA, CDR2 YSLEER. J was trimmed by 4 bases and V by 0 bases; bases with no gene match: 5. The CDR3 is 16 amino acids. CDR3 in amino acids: CASSQDGRGRYNEQFF. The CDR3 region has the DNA TGCGCCAGCAGCCAAGATGGCAGGGGGCGATACAATGAGCAGTTCTTC.